The clone carrying this T cell receptor (beta chain) is a singleton in its sample. These data belong to a study of blood T cell repertoires in COVID-19. Clones were read by immunoSEQ multiplex PCR, and TCRdb kept only the in-frame ones, dropping some. The sample carries roughly 81,000 clones, 87% recorded once. The CDR3 covers 19 residues. The V gene's germline CDR1 is LGHNA and CDR2 YNFKEQ. Trimming removed 0 bases at V and 2 bases at J, with 20 bases between. Sequencing used peripheral blood. This clonotype was sampled from a man younger than 45 with acute or convalescent COVID-19. This chain joins TRBV4-2 and TRBJ1-3; no definite D call. In DNA, the CDR3 is TGTGCCAGCAGCCAAGATTGGGCCCCAGGCAGGTTCGCTGGAAACACCATATATTTT. It encodes CASSQDWAPGRFAGNTIYF.